The 11 T cell receptor beta chains below were found in one sample sequenced in a study of T cell responses to AZD1222 COVID-19 vaccine (dated by TCRdb to the early 2020s). Libraries were constructed by the immunoSEQ multiplex PCR assay. Sourced from immuneACCESS, this table was stored by TCRdb with only in-frame sequences that have V and J called. A share of the clones is absent; for the studies checked, an unresolved V gene accounts for under half, and the remainder has no known explanation. In all, the sample holds 100,000 to 150,000 clones, and 88% of those were seen once. In total, the top ten clones hold approximately 7% of the sample. The time point label for this specimen denotes: baseline before first vaccination. The starting material was peripheral blood, obtained on day 0 of AZD1222 vaccination. The receptors were gathered from an adult in good health.

The V and J genes are TRBV5-4 and TRBJ2-5; a weak D match, TRBD1 (6 bases). Germline CDR1 reads SGHNT; CDR2 reads YYREEE (reference sequence). V lost 2 bases and J 1 base, leaving 15 bases between the germline ends. The CDR3 covers 16 residues. The CDR3 loop is CASSFETGRSQETQYF. The CDR3 DNA sequence: TGTGCCAGCAGCTTCGAGACAGGAAGATCCCAAGAGACCCAGTACTTC.

This rearrangement joins TRBV6-2 or TRBV6-3 to TRBJ1-1; no clear D. Germline assignment: CDR1 MNHEY and CDR2 SVGEGT. This CDR3 is 14 amino acids long. Deletions cut 0 bases from V and 1 base from J, with 6 bases between. The CDR3 here is CASSYSFANTEAFF. DNA of the CDR3: TGTGCCAGCAGTTACTCTTTTGCGAACACTGAAGCTTTCTTT.

The J gene is TRBJ1-2, the V gene TRBV6-5, with TRBD1 as a possible D gene (5 bases). Trimming took off 0 bases at V and 0 bases at J, with 11 bases between the two ends. From germline, CDR1 is MNHEY and CDR2 SVGAGI. This CDR3 comprises 16 residues. The DNA for the CDR3 is TGTGCCAGCAGTTACTCGTCTGACAGTACTAACTATGGCTACACCTTC. It codes for CASSYSSDSTNYGYTF.

The chain joins TRBV30 to TRBJ2-1, with D uncertain. The CDR3 length is 10 residues. The V end lost 5 bases, the J end lost 10 bases, and 9 bases lay between the germline ends. Germline V lookup: CDR1 GTSNPN, CDR2 SVGIG (reference sequence). For the CDR3, the DNA is TGTGCCTGGGAAGGCCCGGAGCAGTTCTTC. Amino acid sequence: CAWEGPEQFF.

This rearrangement joins TRBV7-9 to TRBJ2-3, with 8 bases identical to TRBD2. The length of the CDR3 is 16 residues. V lost 3 bases, J lost 2 bases, and 7 bases stayed unmatched. CDR1 and CDR2 (germline): SEHNR, FQNEAQ (reference sequence). The DNA for the CDR3 is TGTGCCAGCAGCTTTACACTAGCGGATAACACAGATACGCAGTATTTT. This translates into CASSFTLADNTDTQYF.

This clone was found once. Written as DNA, the CDR3 is TGCGCCAGCAGCACCGGGGCGGCAGGGGGGAATGAGCAGTTCTTC. It encodes CASSTGAAGGNEQFF. The chain uses TRBV5-1 and TRBJ2-1; perhaps TRBD1 as D (7 bases). Germline V gene data show CDR1 as SGHRS and CDR2 as YFSETQ. CDR3 size: 15 residues. V lost 4 bases, J lost 7 bases, and 18 bases lay in between.

The DNA of the CDR3 is TGTGCCAGCAGTTTACTGGGGGGTAACAATGAGCAGTTCTTC. This sequence encodes CASSLLGGNNEQFF. The gene calls are TRBV27 and TRBJ2-1, with a weak D call TRBD2 (6 bases). This CDR3 comprises 14 residues. V was cut by 2 bases and J by 5 bases, with 10 bases left in between. Germline V CDR1 and CDR2: MNHEY, SMNVEV (reference sequence).

The chain joins TRBV5-6 to TRBJ2-7; D perhaps matches TRBD2 (5 bases). Germline-derived CDR1 and CDR2 are SGHDT and YYEEEE. The CDR3 covers 15 residues. V shed 4 bases and J shed 0 bases, with 14 bases lying between them. CDR3 coding DNA: TGTGCCAGCAGCCGGAAAGGGAGAAGCTCCTACGAGCAGTACTTC. It translates to CASSRKGRSSYEQYF.

The rearrangement joins TRBV18 to TRBJ1-5; D is possibly TRBD1 (5 bases). The germline V gene has CDR1 KGHSH and CDR2 LQKENI. This CDR3 has 15 amino acids. V lost 5 bases to trimming and J lost 2 bases, with 13 bases between them. This CDR3 reads CASSAPGGRNQPQHF. DNA of the CDR3: TGTGCCAGCTCAGCTCCCGGGGGACGCAATCAGCCCCAGCATTTT.

This chain joins TRBV6-6 and TRBJ2-5; D perhaps matches TRBD2 (5 bases). The CDR3 spans 14 residues. V gave up 5 bases and J gave up 3 bases, with 13 bases separating them. Germline V gives CDR1 MNHNY, CDR2 SVGAGI (reference sequence). The CDR3 DNA is TGTGCCAGCAGTAAATCCGGACTGGAAGAGACCCAGTACTTC. This encodes CASSKSGLEETQYF.

This clone was observed a few times. CDR3 loop: CASSFQGYQETQYF. The CDR3, as DNA: TGTGCCAGCAGTTTCCAGGGTTACCAAGAGACCCAGTACTTC. V and J are TRBV6-5 and TRBJ2-5; D may be TRBD1 (5 bases). This CDR3 has 14 residues. Trimming shortened V by 4 bases and J by 0 bases, and 9 bases separated the two germline ends. Germline V CDR1 and CDR2: MNHEY, SVGAGI.